What follows are 26 T cell receptor beta chains derived from one specimen sequenced in a study of post-analysis software for immune sequencing data. Findings and limits, study-wide: Among 4 or 5 TRBV segments more frequent in patients than controls were TRBV5-6, TRBV5-1 and TRBV20-1.

Their target antigens are unknown. The TCR beta cDNA libraries carried unique molecular identifiers. TCRdb re-derived calls from the PCR reads in MiXCR, one entry per CDR3 protein. The sample records around 710,000 distinct CDR3 sequences, just over 45% being singletons. Input material: blood. The receptors derive from a girl aged 5-17 years with multiple sclerosis.

The chain recombines TRBV19 with TRBJ2-2; D unclear. The CDR3 runs to 14 residues. Deletions cut 1 base from V and 2 bases from J, with 5 bases between. Germline assignment: CDR1 LNHDA and CDR2 SQIVND (reference sequence). CDR3 residues: CASSIGSNTGELFF. The CDR3 bases are TGTGCCAGTAGTATAGGATCCAACACCGGGGAGCTGTTTTTT.

This clonotype was detected a few times. The chain is built from TRBV6-2 or TRBV6-3 and TRBJ1-1, with a tentative D call TRBD1 (5 bases). CDR1 is MNHEY, CDR2 SVGEGT, per germline. The CDR3 extends over 11 amino acids. V shed 6 bases and J shed 6 bases, with 8 bases lying between them. The CDR3 region is CASRQGAEAFF. CDR3 bases: TGTGCCAGCAGGCAGGGCGCTGAAGCTTTCTTT.

This chain connects TRBV29-1 to TRBJ2-1; 12 bases match TRBD2. The V and J ends lost 7 bases and 4 bases, in that order; junction bases with no gene match: 5. The germline CDR1 and CDR2 sequences are SQVTM and ANQGSEA. There are 14 residues in the CDR3. The CDR3 DNA reads TGCAGCGCCGGACTAGCGGGAACTTACAATGAGCAGTTCTTC. The encoded protein is CSAGLAGTYNEQFF.

V gene TRBV11-2 combines with J gene TRBJ2-3; the match to TRBD2 covers 11 bases. Germline CDR1 is SGHAT and CDR2 is FQNNGV. The CDR3 is made up of 16 amino acids. Trimming at V came to 5 bases and at J to 2 bases, leaving 6 bases not matched to a gene. In DNA form, the CDR3 reads TGTGCCAGCAGCCCACGACTAGCGGGAAACACAGATACGCAGTATTTT. Translating gives CASSPRLAGNTDTQYF.

A single count supports this clonotype. The rearrangement links TRBV9 to TRBJ2-4; 9 nucleotides match TRBD1. Trimming removed 2 bases from V and 11 bases from J; junction bases left unmatched: 5. The CDR3 is 13 residues long. Germline lookup yields CDR1 SGDLS and CDR2 YYNGEE. In nucleotides, the CDR3 is TGTGCCAGCAGCGTCCGGGACAGGGCGGTTCAGTACTTC. Its translation is CASSVRDRAVQYF.

The J gene is TRBJ2-1, the V gene TRBV7-3; no firm D call. Trimming cost V 2 bases and J 6 bases, with 14 bases left between them. The CDR3 spans 15 residues. The germline CDR1 and CDR2 sequences are SGHTA and FQGTGA. CDR3 region: CASSLDSSNINEQFF. CDR3 nucleotides: TGTGCCAGCAGCTTAGATTCGTCTAATATCAATGAGCAGTTCTTC. The full variable domain, in which reference TRBV7-3 and TRBJ2-1 provide the parts outside the CDR3, is GAGVSQTPSNKVTEKGKYVELRCDPISGHTALYWYRQSLGQGPEFLIYFQGTGAADDSGLPNDRFFAVRPEGSVSTLKIQRTERGDSAVYLCASSLDSSNINEQFFGPGTRLTVL.

V usage is TRBV7-8 and J usage is TRBJ2-4; tentatively, D is TRBD1 or TRBD2 (5 bases each). Trimming took off 5 bases at V and 0 bases at J, with 23 bases between the two ends. CDR3 length equals 19 residues. Germline assignment: CDR1 SGHVS and CDR2 FQNEAQ. The CDR3 coding sequence is TGTGCCAGCAGCCGACGACAGCGGAGCGAGACCTTAGCCAAAAACATTCAGTACTTC. Protein product: CASSRRQRSETLAKNIQYF.

The chain links TRBV29-1 to TRBJ2-1; TRBD1 aligns across 12 bases. The junction had 7 bases not matched to a gene; V was cut back by 4 bases and J by 9 bases. Per germline, CDR1 SQVTM and CDR2 ANQGSEA. The CDR3 runs 14 residues. The DNA for the CDR3 is TGCAGCGTTGCTCCGGGACAGGGGGCGAGTGAGCAGTTCTTC. Translation gives CSVAPGQGASEQFF.

V and J are TRBV2 and TRBJ2-3, with 8 bases identical to TRBD2. Germline V gives CDR1 SNHLY, CDR2 FYNNEI. This CDR3 has 14 residues. The trim removed 8 bases at V and 6 bases at J, leaving 10 bases unmatched. The CDR3, as DNA: TGTGCCAGCGAGCGGGAGTCGTCCCCTGATACGCAGTATTTT. Protein product: CASERESSPDTQYF.

This clonotype has only a few counts. The genes are TRBV15 and TRBJ1-2, with TRBD1 matching 7 bases. V shed 3 bases and J 0 bases; nucleotides not matched to a gene: 1. The CDR3 runs to 14 residues. The germline CDR1 and CDR2 sequences are LNHNV and YYDKDF (reference sequence). CDR3 coding DNA: TGTGCCACCAGCAGCGGGACAGCTAACTATGGCTACACCTTC. Protein product: CATSSGTANYGYTF.

The J gene is TRBJ2-3, the V gene TRBV20-1; 8 nucleotides line up with TRBD2. This CDR3 is built from 15 residues. With V trimmed by 0 bases and J by 0 bases, 2 bases remained unmatched. CDR1 is DFQATT, CDR2 SNEGSKA, per germline (reference sequence). CDR3 protein: CSARESGSSTDTQYF. In DNA form, the CDR3 reads TGCAGTGCTAGAGAAAGCGGGAGCAGCACAGATACGCAGTATTTT.

This chain uses TRBV25-1 with TRBJ1-4; TRBD1 matches at 8 bases. The CDR3 covers 16 residues. Per germline, CDR1 MGHDK and CDR2 SYGVNS. The V gene end was trimmed by 4 bases and the J gene end by 8 bases; junction bases not matched to a gene: 12. This CDR3 reads CASSGPGQGLDEKLFF. CDR3 sequence (DNA): TGTGCCAGCAGTGGTCCCGGACAGGGCTTAGACGAAAAACTGTTTTTT.

The chain has TRBV29-1 and TRBJ1-2, with TRBD1 as a possible D gene (5 bases). Trimming cost V 3 bases and J 0 bases, with 17 bases left between them. The CDR3 consists of 16 residues. Germline assignment: CDR1 SQVTM and CDR2 ANQGSEA. The CDR3 spells CSVDPGGSVANYGYTF. CDR3 DNA: TGCAGCGTTGATCCGGGGGGAAGCGTTGCTAACTATGGCTACACCTTC.

V gene TRBV20-1 combines with J gene TRBJ2-1, with 10 nucleotides matching TRBD2. The trim removed 2 bases at V and 7 bases at J, leaving 8 bases unmatched. The germline V gene encodes CDR1 DFQATT and CDR2 SNEGSKA (reference sequence). This CDR3 is 15 amino acids long. The CDR3 DNA is TGCAGTGCTAGAAGGCCTAGCGGGAGTATGAATGAGCAGTTCTTC. Residues: CSARRPSGSMNEQFF.

J is TRBJ2-5 and V is TRBV15, with D perhaps being TRBD1 or TRBD2 (5 bases each). Looked up from germline, CDR1 is LNHNV and CDR2 is YYDKDF (reference sequence). The CDR3 contains 15 residues. V was cut by 1 base and J by 1 base, with 10 bases left in between. The CDR3 sequence: CATSRVVGAQETQYF. The CDR3 bases are TGTGCCACCAGCAGAGTGGTCGGGGCCCAAGAGACCCAGTACTTC.

V and J are TRBV5-1 and TRBJ2-1; D possibly corresponds to TRBD2 (6 bases). Trimming removed 0 bases at V and 2 bases at J, with 12 bases between. The germline CDR1 and CDR2 sequences are SGHRS and YFSETQ. The CDR3 loop spans 16 amino acids. CDR3 sequence: CASSLDLATPYNEQFF. The CDR3, as DNA: TGCGCCAGCAGCTTGGATCTAGCGACTCCCTACAATGAGCAGTTCTTC.

This clonotype was seen a single time. The chain links TRBV7-3 to TRBJ2-1, with 9 bases matching TRBD1. The germline V gene encodes CDR1 SGHTA and CDR2 FQGTGA. V lost 5 bases and J lost 5; bases outside the gene matches: 4. The CDR3 runs to 14 residues. CDR3 in DNA: TGTGCCAGCAGCCGGGACAGGGCGAACAATGAGCAGTTCTTC. Translation: CASSRDRANNEQFF.

This rearrangement joins TRBV27 to TRBJ1-1; the D is unclear. Trimming pared 3 bases from V and 0 bases from J, leaving 14 bases between. Germline V gives CDR1 MNHEY, CDR2 SMNVEV (reference sequence). The CDR3 runs to 16 residues. As DNA, the CDR3 is TGTGCCAGCAGTTTCAAAATCGACACCATGAACACTGAAGCTTTCTTT. Translating it yields CASSFKIDTMNTEAFF.

This clonotype came up many times. The rearrangement joins TRBV7-2 to TRBJ2-1; 14 nucleotides align to TRBD2. V was pared by 5 bases and J by 7 bases, with 10 bases of the junction left unmatched. The CDR3 has 17 residues. The germline CDR1 and CDR2 sequences are SGHTA and FQGNSA. The CDR3 region has the DNA TGTGCCAGCAGCAGCCTGGGACTAGCGGGAGATAGGAATGAGCAGTTCTTC. It specifies CASSSLGLAGDRNEQFF.

This chain links TRBV7-3 with TRBJ2-1; 8 positions agree with TRBD2. Germline V gene data show CDR1 as SGHTA and CDR2 as FQGTGA. The CDR3 contains 16 residues. J was trimmed by 5 bases and V by 5 bases; bases with no gene match: 11. CDR3 protein: CASSPLPGGGHNEQFF. In nucleotides, the CDR3 is TGTGCCAGCAGCCCCTTACCGGGAGGGGGACACAATGAGCAGTTCTTC.

The rearrangement links TRBV5-6 to TRBJ2-7; D is possibly TRBD2 (6 bases). The CDR3 runs to 14 residues. V was shortened by 4 bases and J by 5 bases, with 16 bases between the two germline ends. Germline V lookup: CDR1 SGHDT, CDR2 YYEEEE. The chain's CDR3 is CASSRGTPLNEQYF. The CDR3, as DNA: TGTGCCAGCAGCCGCGGGACTCCTTTAAACGAGCAGTACTTC. The variable domain in full, completed from reference TRBV5-6 and TRBJ2-7, reads DAGVTQSPTHLIKTRGQQVTLRCSPKSGHDTVSWYQQALGQGPQFIFQYYEEEERQRGNFPDRFSGHQFPNYSSELNVNALLLGDSALYLCASSRGTPLNEQYFGPGTRLTVT.

This chain joins TRBV5-6 and TRBJ2-5; D is perhaps TRBD1 (5 bases). V lost 4 bases, J lost 4 bases, and 11 bases lay in between. Germline CDR1 reads SGHDT; CDR2 reads YYEEEE. The CDR3 has 13 residues. This chain's CDR3 is CASSVVGVETQYF. As DNA, the CDR3 is TGTGCCAGCAGCGTAGTAGGGGTAGAGACCCAGTACTTC.

The chain has TRBV27 and TRBJ2-3, with unresolved D. Germline values: CDR1 MNHEY, CDR2 SMNVEV (reference sequence). The CDR3 consists of 14 residues. V was shortened by 7 bases and J by 2 bases, with 13 bases between the two germline ends. The CDR3 loop is CASTDGIYTDTQYF. The CDR3, as DNA: TGTGCCAGCACTGACGGCATCTACACAGATACGCAGTATTTT.

This clonotype was detected only a few times. V is TRBV6-2 or TRBV6-3 and J is TRBJ2-5; D call uncertain. Trimming removed 8 bases from V and 2 bases from J, with 18 bases in between. The length of the CDR3 is 15 residues. Germline CDR1 and CDR2: MNHEY and SVGEGT. The CDR3: CASPPTPVRQETQYF. The CDR3 coding sequence is TGTGCCAGCCCTCCTACTCCGGTCCGTCAAGAGACCCAGTACTTC.

The V call is TRBV12-3 or TRBV12-4, the J call TRBJ1-2, with 8 bases aligning to TRBD1. The CDR3 is 13 residues long. With 7 bases clipped from V and 6 bases from J, the junction kept 7 bases outside the gene matches. This CDR3 reads CASNLGTGHGYTF. The CDR3 DNA follows: TGTGCCAGCAACCTCGGGACAGGCCATGGCTACACCTTC.

Only a few counts were recorded for this clonotype. The chain couples TRBV5-8 to TRBJ2-5, with TRBD2 identical over 7 bases. This CDR3 is built from 14 residues. With V trimmed by 4 bases and J by 9 bases, 12 bases remained unmatched. Germline V gives CDR1 SGHTS, CDR2 YDEGEE. The CDR3 DNA sequence: TGTGCCAGCAGCCCCGGCGGGGACCGGGAGGCCCAGTACTTC. Protein: CASSPGGDREAQYF.